This T cell receptor (beta chain) is drawn from a study of OX40 agonist ivuxolimab in advanced cancers. Background on the study: A diagnosis of hepatocellular carcinoma, melanoma, renal cell or head and neck cancer was present in dose-escalation patients.

The repertoire was sequenced with immunoSEQ multiplex PCR; TCRdb's copy has only in-frame clones and lacks some. The data hold 50,000 to 80,000 clones, with approximately 84% observed a single time. As regards this clone: What it binds is not known.

Trimming stripped 0 bases from V and 4 bases from J, with 6 bases between. Germline CDR1 reads SEHNR; CDR2 reads FQNEAQ (reference sequence). The CDR3 spans 13 residues. General study findings and limits: Both blood CD4+ and CD8+ T cells showed clonal growth by week 6 at 0.1 to 3.0 mg/kg.

The rearrangement links TRBV7-9 to TRBJ1-1; D gene uncertain. Source: CD4+ or CD8+ T cells sorted from blood, taken in a trial of the OX40 agonist ivuxolimab. This receptor was obtained from an adult with an advanced solid tumor such as melanoma, head and neck, liver or kidney cancer. The CDR3 is CASSLAKGTEAFF. For the CDR3, the DNA is TGTGCCAGCAGCTTAGCGAAGGGCACTGAAGCTTTCTTT.